This T cell receptor (beta chain) was obtained from a study of control samples from healthy donors and cancer patients. There are 15 residues in the CDR3. The germline V gene encodes CDR1 SGHAT and CDR2 FQNNGV. V lost 6 bases, J lost 5 bases, and 17 bases lay in between. Clones were read by immunoSEQ multiplex PCR, and TCRdb kept only the in-frame ones, dropping some. The table has 150,000 to 160,000 clones, over 90% seen once. Sequencing was carried out using blood. This chain links TRBV11-2 with TRBJ2-1; possibly TRBD2 for D (6 bases). The source is a man aged 45-65 years in good health. The CDR3 region has the DNA TGTGCCAGCAGGAGACTAGTCACTACCAACAATGAGCAGTTCTTC. Translating it yields CASRRLVTTNNEQFF.